These 13 T cell receptor beta chains originate from one sample sequenced in a study of CD8+ T cells in alopecia areata. Sequencing templates came from extracted RNA that was reverse transcribed into cDNA. Profiled with immunoSEQ multiplex PCR; TCRdb holds only in-frame clones, not every one. The sample contains roughly 150,000 clones, 40% to 60% of which appear only once. The material sequenced was CD8+ T cells sorted from blood, taken at week 0. These receptors were taken from a human donor with alopecia areata.

The chain carries TRBV2 and TRBJ1-1; D may be TRBD1 (6 bases). CDR3 length: 14 amino acids. The germline gives CDR1 SNHLY, CDR2 FYNNEI. V lost 2 bases and J lost 8, with 15 bases in between. The CDR3 DNA is TGTGCCAGCAGTGAATTCGCGGGGGGCGGAGAAGCTTTCTTT. Translating it yields CASSEFAGGGEAFF.

The CDR3 sequence: CASSPQTGITPDTQYF. CDR3 nucleotides: TGCGCCAGCAGTCCGCAAACAGGGATAACTCCAGATACGCAGTATTTT. V usage is TRBV23-1 and J usage is TRBJ2-3; D is perhaps TRBD1 (6 bases). TRBV23-1 is labeled an ORF, and its function is uncertain. This CDR3 has 16 amino acids. Trimming removed 4 bases at V and 4 bases at J, with 18 bases between.

This clone was picked up a small number of times. V is TRBV19 and J is TRBJ2-1; 7 positions agree with TRBD1. This CDR3 contains 12 residues. Germline V lookup: CDR1 LNHDA, CDR2 SQIVND (reference sequence). V dropped 9 bases and J dropped 6; count of bases not matched to a gene: 5. In DNA, the CDR3 is TGTGCCAGCCGACAGGGCCCCAATGAGCAGTTCTTC. Translation gives CASRQGPNEQFF.

This clone was seen a handful of times. The DNA of the CDR3 is TGTGCCACCAGCAGAGATAAGGGGAGTGGCTACACCTTC. This gives the protein CATSRDKGSGYTF. The rearrangement joins TRBV15 to TRBJ1-2; a weak D match, TRBD1 (5 bases). V shed 0 bases and J shed 7 bases, with 9 bases lying between them. Germline V gene sequence: CDR1 LNHNV, CDR2 YYDKDF (reference sequence). There are 13 residues in the CDR3. The variable domain in full, completed from reference TRBV15 and TRBJ1-2, reads DAMVIQNPRYQVTQFGKPVTLSCSQTLNHNVMYWYQQKSSQAPKLLFHYYDKDFNNEADTPDNFQSRRPNTSFCFLDIRSPGLGDTAMYLCATSRDKGSGYTFGSGTRLTVV.

The chain links TRBV10-3 to TRBJ2-5; either TRBD1 or TRBD2 may supply D (5 bases each). The germline gives CDR1 ENHRY, CDR2 SYGVKD. Trimming removed 0 bases at V and 5 bases at J, with 13 bases between. The CDR3 loop spans 15 amino acids. The CDR3 is CAISESSGREETQYF. The DNA of the CDR3 is TGTGCCATCAGTGAGTCGAGCGGCAGGGAGGAGACCCAGTACTTC.

As to this clone: Other nucleotide sequences from this sample produce the same CDR3. The genes are TRBV9 and TRBJ2-7; possibly TRBD1 or TRBD2 for D (5 bases each). The germline V gene encodes CDR1 SGDLS and CDR2 YYNGEE. V lost 0 bases, J lost 5 bases, and 9 bases lay in between. This CDR3 has 13 amino acids. CDR3 loop: CASSVGGKDEQYF. Written as DNA, the CDR3 is TGTGCCAGCAGCGTAGGGGGGAAGGACGAGCAGTACTTC.

This clone was counted only a few times. V and J are TRBV29-1 and TRBJ2-7, with TRBD1 matching 8 bases. CDR3 length: 14 amino acids. Trimming took 3 bases from V and 5 from J; bases not matched to a gene: 9. Germline loops: CDR1 SQVTM, CDR2 ANQGSEA. CDR3: CSVEAGGAFHEQYF. For the CDR3, the DNA is TGCAGCGTTGAGGCAGGGGGCGCTTTCCACGAGCAGTACTTC.

This clone appeared once. The chain has TRBV5-6 and TRBJ2-7, with a weak D call TRBD2 (5 bases). In germline, CDR1 is SGHDT, CDR2 YYEEEE. Trimming took off 4 bases at V and 6 bases at J, with 11 bases between the two ends. There are 12 residues in the CDR3. Here the CDR3 DNA reads TGTGCCAGCAGCGATACTAGTCCCGAGCAGTACTTC. Translation: CASSDTSPEQYF. The variable domain in full, with the rest retrieved from reference TRBV5-6 and TRBJ2-7, is DAGVTQSPTHLIKTRGQQVTLRCSPKSGHDTVSWYQQALGQGPQFIFQYYEEEERQRGNFPDRFSGHQFPNYSSELNVNALLLGDSALYLCASSDTSPEQYFGPGTRLTVT.

The chain joins TRBV29-1 to TRBJ2-7; no clear D. CDR1 and CDR2 from the germline V gene are SQVTM and ANQGSEA. V dropped 6 bases and J dropped 4 bases, with 10 bases sitting between them. There are 11 residues in the CDR3. CDR3 nucleotides: TGCAGCGTCCAGGACGGATACGAGCAGTACTTC. Its protein is CSVQDGYEQYF.

This clone was seen a handful of times. This chain connects TRBV9 to TRBJ2-5; no definite D call. This CDR3 contains 13 residues. Germline loops: CDR1 SGDLS, CDR2 YYNGEE. V dropped 1 base and J dropped 5 bases, with 9 bases sitting between them. The CDR3 sequence: CASSVQAYETQYF. The DNA for the CDR3 is TGTGCCAGCAGCGTACAGGCTTACGAGACCCAGTACTTC.

The chain couples TRBV29-1 to TRBJ2-7, with D uncertain. CDR1 is SQVTM, CDR2 ANQGSEA, per germline. V was pared by 4 bases and J by 1 base, with 8 bases between. The CDR3 totals 12 residues. This CDR3 reads CSVVLQSYEQYF. In nucleotides, the CDR3 is TGCAGCGTTGTGTTGCAGTCCTACGAGCAGTACTTC.

There are a few counts of this clone. The rearrangement joins TRBV29-1 to TRBJ2-7; D is ambiguous. The germline CDR1 and CDR2 sequences are SQVTM and ANQGSEA. Between the trimmed V and J ends, which lost 2 bases and 1 base, there was a span of 9 bases. The CDR3 length is 13 residues. The CDR3 sequence: CSVEYSDSYEQYF. CDR3 coding DNA: TGCAGCGTTGAATATTCGGATTCCTACGAGCAGTACTTC.

This clone came up a few times. In nucleotides, the CDR3 is TGTGCCATCAGTGAGTCGATGGATGTAGATACGCAGTATTTT. Its protein is CAISESMDVDTQYF. The chain combines TRBV10-3 with TRBJ2-3; D call uncertain. The V gene lost 0 bases and the J gene lost 5 bases, with 9 bases spanning the gap. Germline CDR1 ENHRY, CDR2 SYGVKD. The CDR3 length is 14 residues.